Detailed here is one T cell receptor beta chain. Its antigen is undetermined. Measured with immunoSEQ multiplex PCR; TCRdb has only the in-frame clones, and not every one. The data show 100,000 to 150,000 clones, around 89% seen once. These data are taken from a study of T cell responses to AZD1222 COVID-19 vaccine. The overall study: Second-dose schedules of about 4 or about 12 weeks were combined. Regarding the study as a whole: Among the donors, most were white British and more were female, and clonal diversity was possibly underestimated. Seropositive AZD1222 recipients at baseline numbered only five or six. With dominance at 160-218 and 743-854, vaccine-associated CD4 TCRs spanned spike.

The V end lost 2 bases, the J end lost 5 bases, and 12 bases lay between the germline ends. Germline assignment: CDR1 SNHLY and CDR2 FYNNEI. The CDR3 length is 14 residues. The origin of this receptor is an adult in good health. The chain links TRBV2 to TRBJ2-5; the D is unclear. Sequencing was performed on peripheral blood, taken on day 0 of AZD1222 vaccination. As DNA, the CDR3 is TGTGCCAGCAGTGAACTTGAGAGGACGGAGACCCAGTACTTC. Translation: CASSELERTETQYF. Complete variable domain (other parts from reference TRBV2 and TRBJ2-5): EPEVTQTPSHQVTQMGQEVILRCVPISNHLYFYWYRQILGQKVEFLVSFYNNEISEKSEIFDDQFSVERPDGSNFTLKIRSTKLEDSAMYFCASSELERTETQYFGPGTRLLVL.